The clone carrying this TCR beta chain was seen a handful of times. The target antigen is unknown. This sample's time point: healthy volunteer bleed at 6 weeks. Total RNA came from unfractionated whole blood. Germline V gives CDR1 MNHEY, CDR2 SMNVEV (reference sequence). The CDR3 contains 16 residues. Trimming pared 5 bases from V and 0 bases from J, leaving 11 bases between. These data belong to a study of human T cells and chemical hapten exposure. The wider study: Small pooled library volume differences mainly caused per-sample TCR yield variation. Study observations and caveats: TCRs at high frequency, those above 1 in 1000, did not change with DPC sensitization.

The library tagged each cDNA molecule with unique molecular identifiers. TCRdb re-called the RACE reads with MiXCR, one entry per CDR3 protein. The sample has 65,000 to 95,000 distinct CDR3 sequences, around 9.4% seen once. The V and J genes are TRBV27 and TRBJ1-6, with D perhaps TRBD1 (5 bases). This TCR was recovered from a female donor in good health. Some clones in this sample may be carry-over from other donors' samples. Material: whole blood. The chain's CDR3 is CASSEHRSSYNSPLHF. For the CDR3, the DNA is TGTGCCAGCAGTGAGCACAGGAGCTCCTATAATTCACCCCTCCACTTT.